This T cell receptor beta chain stems from a study of T cell repertoires in ileal Crohn's disease. Each sample's TCRB immunosequencing used roughly 500 nanograms of biopsy DNA. Using immunoSEQ multiplex PCR, the repertoire was profiled, and TCRdb retains in-frame clones only, with some absent. Altogether thousands of clones are present, 83% being singletons, with the ten largest covering around 4.4%. Study-wide findings and caveats: Compared with non-smokers, active smokers at surgery showed more clonal expansions. Clonality above 26.8% at surgery always came with endoscopic recurrence. High-frequency clones were more common in sorted CD8 than CD4 cells.

A note on this clone: Its antigen is still unknown.

The CDR3 spans 15 residues. V shed 2 bases and J shed 4 bases, with 12 bases lying between them. CDR1 SGHAT and CDR2 FQNNGV come from the germline V gene. V and J are TRBV11-2 and TRBJ1-5, with TRBD1 as a possible D gene (5 bases). The sequenced sample consisted of ileal tissue. This sequence originates from an adult with Crohn's disease. The CDR3 spells CASSLTGQGNQPQHF. DNA for the CDR3: TGTGCCAGCAGCTTAACCGGTCAGGGAAATCAGCCCCAGCATTTT.